This is a list of T cell receptor beta chains from one sample in a study of T cell repertoires in cytomegalovirus infection. TCRdb re-derived calls from the reads in MiXCR, one entry per CDR3 protein. The data show 200,000 to 300,000 distinct CDR3 sequences, 9.1% seen once. Material for sequencing was PBMCs. The receptors originated from a human donor in good health (CMV status not recorded). Some clones in this sample may be carry-over from other donors' samples. Both conserved end residues are part of each CDR3. The D gene is left open where the match is weak. Some rows mark clone size as missing; the rest say once, few, many or name a class of expanded clone.

abundance,v_gene,d_gene,j_gene,CDR3aa,CDR3nt
.,TRBV15,.,TRBJ1-4,CATSRHRGEGKEKLFF,TGTGCCACCAGCAGGCACCGGGGCGAGGGGAAGGAAAAACTGTTTTTT
.,TRBV27,TRBD1,TRBJ2-7,CASRRGQGFYEQYF,TGTGCCAGCAGACGCGGACAGGGTTTCTACGAGCAGTACTTC
many,TRBV2,TRBD1,TRBJ1-2,CASSATGDGYTF,TGTGCCAGCAGTGCGACAGGGGATGGCTACACCTTC
many,TRBV11-3,.,TRBJ2-7,CASSLTTGYEQYF,TGTGCCAGCAGCTTAACGACCGGATACGAGCAGTACTTC
.,TRBV18,.,TRBJ2-1,CASSPGLANTNEQFF,TGTGCCAGCTCACCTGGGCTAGCGAATACCAATGAGCAGTTCTTC
.,TRBV27,.,TRBJ2-2,CASSLQFTGELFF,TGTGCCAGCAGTTTACAATTTACCGGGGAGCTGTTTTTT
many,TRBV7-2,TRBD1,TRBJ2-7,CASSSLRTGVEQYF,TGTGCCAGCAGCTCTTTGAGAACAGGGGTCGAGCAGTACTTC
many,TRBV7-2,TRBD1,TRBJ1-1,CASSLDSTGLTTEAFF,TGTGCCAGCAGCTTAGATTCGACAGGGCTTACCACTGAAGCTTTCTTT
few,TRBV6-5,.,TRBJ1-1,CASSYSGWPEAFF,TGTGCCAGCAGTTACTCCGGGTGGCCTGAAGCTTTCTTT
many,TRBV29-1,TRBD2,TRBJ2-5,CSVPTSGGLQETQYF,TGCAGCGTGCCGACTAGCGGGGGCCTTCAAGAGACCCAGTACTTC
few,TRBV2,.,TRBJ1-2,CASSGASIYGYTF,TGTGCCAGCAGTGGGGCCAGTATCTATGGCTACACCTTC
many,TRBV7-2,.,TRBJ1-4,CASSLYPGRGVVNEKLFF,TGTGCCAGCAGCTTATATCCGGGACGGGGGGTAGTTAATGAAAAACTGTTTTTT
many,TRBV7-6,.,TRBJ2-1,CASSFSRNEQFF,TGTGCCAGCAGCTTTAGCAGGAATGAGCAGTTCTTC
many,TRBV10-3,.,TRBJ1-2,CAISDREAYTF,TGTGCCATCAGTGACAGGGAAGCCTACACCTTC
many,TRBV12-3/TRBV12-4,TRBD2,TRBJ2-5,CASRKREVGETQYF,TGTGCCAGCCGGAAGCGGGAGGTAGGAGAGACCCAGTACTTC
many,TRBV11-2,.,TRBJ2-3,CASSLPGSTGTQYF,TGTGCCAGCAGCTTACCCGGGTCGACTGGTACGCAGTATTTT
many,TRBV7-9,TRBD1,TRBJ1-5,CASTQGGGNQPQHF,TGTGCCAGCACCCAGGGGGGAGGCAATCAGCCCCAGCATTTT
few,TRBV20-1,.,TRBJ1-3,CSARDSPGNTIYF,TGCAGTGCTAGAGACAGCCCAGGAAACACCATATATTTT
few,TRBV6-2/TRBV6-3,.,TRBJ1-1,CASSYVLGQQNTEAFF,TGTGCCAGCAGTTACGTTTTGGGACAACAGAACACTGAAGCTTTCTTT
few,TRBV12-3/TRBV12-4,.,TRBJ2-3,CASSHRRQTDTQYF,TGTGCCAGCAGTCACAGGCGGCAAACAGATACGCAGTATTTT
.,TRBV5-1,.,TRBJ2-7,CASSLISGETGVYF,TGCGCCAGCAGCTTGATTTCCGGCGAAACGGGCGTGTACTTC
many,TRBV7-2,.,TRBJ1-6,CASSFDSPLHF,TGTGCCAGCAGCTTCGATTCACCCCTCCACTTT
many,TRBV19,TRBD2,TRBJ2-1,CASSTPSGGSDEQFF,TGTGCCAGTAGTACCCCTAGCGGGGGGAGCGATGAGCAGTTCTTC
few,TRBV3-1,TRBD1,TRBJ2-3,CASSQDRGLDTQYF,TGTGCCAGCAGCCAGGACAGGGGGTTGGATACGCAGTATTTT
few,TRBV7-2,.,TRBJ2-5,CASTIGISMNQETQYF,TGTGCCAGCACTATAGGCATCTCTATGAACCAAGAGACCCAGTACTTC
many,TRBV4-3,.,TRBJ1-1,CASSQDWAGTEAFF,TGCGCCAGCAGCCAAGATTGGGCTGGGACTGAAGCTTTCTTT
many,TRBV12-3/TRBV12-4,TRBD2,TRBJ2-1,CASSWTSGYNEQFF,TGTGCCAGCAGCTGGACTAGCGGTTACAATGAGCAGTTCTTC
many,TRBV7-9,.,TRBJ2-5,CATGIQGRETQYF,TGTGCCACCGGGATCCAGGGAAGGGAGACCCAGTACTTC
few,TRBV6-1,TRBD1,TRBJ2-7,CASSSSQGLEQYF,TGTGCCAGCAGTTCCTCACAGGGGCTCGAGCAGTACTTC
many,TRBV7-2,TRBD2,TRBJ2-5,CASSTRLAGQGTQYF,TGTGCCAGCAGCACCCGACTAGCGGGACAGGGGACCCAGTACTTC
.,TRBV18,TRBD2,TRBJ2-1,CASSTSGGNYNEQFF,TGTGCCAGCTCCACTAGCGGGGGGAACTACAATGAGCAGTTCTTC
few,TRBV5-1,.,TRBJ2-2,CASRGTQNTGELFF,TGCGCCAGCAGGGGGACACAGAACACCGGGGAGCTGTTTTTT
many,TRBV18,TRBD2,TRBJ2-1,CASSPPPKTGTSGVYNEQFF,TGTGCCAGCTCGCCCCCCCCAAAAACGGGCACTAGCGGGGTATACAATGAGCAGTTCTTC
many,TRBV29-1,.,TRBJ1-1,CSSFRGGATEAFF,TGCAGCTCATTTCGTGGCGGGGCCACTGAAGCTTTCTTT
.,TRBV19,.,TRBJ1-1,CASSHKGDTEAFF,TGTGCCAGTAGCCACAAGGGGGACACTGAAGCTTTCTTT
.,TRBV5-1,TRBD1,TRBJ1-1,CASKRTGRENTEAFF,TGCGCCAGCAAGAGGACAGGGCGCGAGAACACTGAAGCTTTCTTT
few,TRBV20-1,.,TRBJ1-2,CSARDGSGGYTF,TGCAGTGCTAGAGACGGGTCTGGTGGCTACACCTTC
many,TRBV7-2,.,TRBJ1-1,CASSLGGTGAEAFF,TGTGCCAGCAGCTTAGGGGGGACCGGCGCTGAAGCTTTCTTT
.,TRBV6-2/TRBV6-3,.,TRBJ2-5,CASSLSLAQETQYF,TGTGCCAGCAGCCTCTCTCTGGCCCAAGAGACCCAGTACTTC
many,TRBV7-8,TRBD2,TRBJ2-7,CASSRSGGVYEQYF,TGTGCCAGCAGCCGTAGCGGGGGGGTATACGAGCAGTACTTC
few,TRBV19,TRBD1,TRBJ2-1,CASSIVGQGPYNEQFF,TGTGCCAGTAGTATAGTGGGACAGGGGCCCTACAATGAGCAGTTCTTC
many,TRBV20-1,.,TRBJ2-7,CSARDPRGYTYEQYF,TGCAGTGCTAGAGATCCAAGGGGCTACACCTACGAGCAGTACTTC
few,TRBV28,.,TRBJ1-2,CATLMGGVGYTF,TGTGCCACCTTGATGGGGGGCGTTGGCTACACCTTC
few,TRBV14,TRBD1,TRBJ2-5,CASSLQGGQETQYF,TGTGCCAGCAGCTTACAGGGGGGTCAAGAGACCCAGTACTTC
.,TRBV30,.,TRBJ2-1,CAWSVNSYNEQFF,TGTGCCTGGAGTGTAAACAGTTACAATGAGCAGTTCTTC
.,TRBV27,.,TRBJ2-1,CASSLSWGAAYNEQFF,TGTGCCAGCAGTTTATCGTGGGGGGCCGCATACAATGAGCAGTTCTTC
many,TRBV7-6,TRBD2,TRBJ2-7,CASSLGQRETYEQYF,TGTGCCAGCAGCTTGGGTCAGCGGGAGACTTACGAGCAGTACTTC
many,TRBV28,TRBD2,TRBJ2-7,CASSLGLAEDEQYF,TGTGCCAGCAGTTTAGGACTAGCTGAGGACGAGCAGTACTTC
many,TRBV7-2,TRBD1,TRBJ1-1,CASSPDRVNTEAFF,TGTGCCAGCAGCCCGGACAGGGTGAACACTGAAGCTTTCTTT
many,TRBV7-2,.,TRBJ1-1,CASSPRGGRPREAFF,TGTGCCAGCAGCCCCCGTGGAGGCCGACCCCGTGAAGCTTTCTTT